This entry lists 5 T cell receptor beta chains sequenced from one sample in a study of blood T cell repertoires in COVID-19. Libraries were prepared by immunoSEQ multiplex PCR; TCRdb keeps only in-frame clonotypes and omits some of them. There are under 250,000 clones in the sample; approximately 83% occur only once, and 5.5% lies in the top ten. Sequenced input: peripheral blood. The origin of the receptors is a human donor in a cohort sampled during active COVID-19.

This rearrangement joins TRBV27 to TRBJ1-6, with TRBD1 as a possible D gene (5 bases). V lost 2 bases, J lost 7 bases, and 12 bases lay in between. This CDR3 is built from 15 residues. Looked up from germline, CDR1 is MNHEY and CDR2 is SMNVEV (reference sequence). The CDR3 is CASSLLDSSNSPLHF. Written as DNA, the CDR3 is TGTGCCAGCAGTTTACTCGACAGTTCCAATTCACCCCTCCACTTT.

The V gene is TRBV6-5, the J gene TRBJ2-5, with TRBD2 as a possible D gene (6 bases). This CDR3 has 15 residues. CDR1 MNHEY and CDR2 SVGAGI come from the germline V gene. The V and J ends lost 5 bases and 4 bases respectively, with 17 bases between them. This chain's CDR3 is CASSPPGSRGETQYF. Written as DNA, the CDR3 is TGTGCCAGCAGTCCCCCCGGGAGCCGGGGAGAGACCCAGTACTTC.

The chain recombines TRBV20-1 with TRBJ2-5; TRBD1 matches 7 bases. The CDR3 extends over 13 amino acids. CDR1 DFQATT and CDR2 SNEGSKA come from the germline V gene (reference sequence). After removal of 3 bases from V and 5 bases from J, the junction contained 6 bases not matched to a gene. The CDR3 spells CSASLRGRETQYF. The CDR3, as DNA: TGCAGTGCTAGTTTGAGGGGGCGGGAGACCCAGTACTTC.

This clone was found a few times. The V and J genes are TRBV5-1 and TRBJ2-5; D possibly corresponds to TRBD1 (6 bases). Germline CDR1 is SGHRS and CDR2 is YFSETQ. Between the trimmed V and J ends, which lost 4 bases and 1 base, there was a span of 14 bases. This CDR3 spans 15 amino acids. This chain's CDR3 is CASSDGTMIQETQYF. CDR3 coding DNA: TGCGCCAGCAGCGACGGGACAATGATCCAAGAGACCCAGTACTTC.

The chain joins TRBV27 to TRBJ2-4; D gene unclear. Germline-derived CDR1 and CDR2 are MNHEY and SMNVEV (reference sequence). Trimming cost V 2 bases and J 3 bases, with 5 bases left between them. This CDR3 comprises 13 residues. DNA of the CDR3: TGTGCCAGCAGTTTAGACAACAAAAACATTCAGTACTTC. Translation: CASSLDNKNIQYF.